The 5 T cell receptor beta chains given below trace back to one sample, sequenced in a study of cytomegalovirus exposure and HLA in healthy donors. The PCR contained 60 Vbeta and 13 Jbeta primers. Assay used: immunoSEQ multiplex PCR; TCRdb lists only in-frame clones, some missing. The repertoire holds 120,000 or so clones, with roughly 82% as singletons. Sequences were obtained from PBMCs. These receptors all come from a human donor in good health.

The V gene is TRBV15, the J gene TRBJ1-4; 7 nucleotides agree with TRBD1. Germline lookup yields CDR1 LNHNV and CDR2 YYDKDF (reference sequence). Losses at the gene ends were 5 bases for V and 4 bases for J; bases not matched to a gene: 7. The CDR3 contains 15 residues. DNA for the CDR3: TGTGCCACCAGCCCCCGGGACAGAATTAATGAAAAACTGTTTTTT. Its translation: CATSPRDRINEKLFF.

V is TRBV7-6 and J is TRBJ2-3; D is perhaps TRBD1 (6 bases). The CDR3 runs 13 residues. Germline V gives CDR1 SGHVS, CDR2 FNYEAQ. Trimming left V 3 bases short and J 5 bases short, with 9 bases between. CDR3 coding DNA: TGTGCCAGCAGCTTCGGACAGAAAGATACGCAGTATTTT. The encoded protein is CASSFGQKDTQYF.

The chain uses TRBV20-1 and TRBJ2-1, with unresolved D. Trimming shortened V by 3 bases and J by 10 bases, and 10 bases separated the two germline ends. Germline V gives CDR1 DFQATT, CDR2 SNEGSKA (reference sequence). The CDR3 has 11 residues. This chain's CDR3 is CSASLTEEQFF. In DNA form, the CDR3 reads TGCAGTGCTAGCCTAACGGAGGAGCAGTTCTTC.

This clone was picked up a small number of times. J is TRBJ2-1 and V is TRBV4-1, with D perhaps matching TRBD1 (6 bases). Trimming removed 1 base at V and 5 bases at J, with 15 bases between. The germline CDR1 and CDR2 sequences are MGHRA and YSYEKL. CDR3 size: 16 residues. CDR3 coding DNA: TGCGCCAGCAGCCAAGGGCAAGGACAGAATAACAATGAGCAGTTCTTC. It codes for CASSQGQGQNNNEQFF.

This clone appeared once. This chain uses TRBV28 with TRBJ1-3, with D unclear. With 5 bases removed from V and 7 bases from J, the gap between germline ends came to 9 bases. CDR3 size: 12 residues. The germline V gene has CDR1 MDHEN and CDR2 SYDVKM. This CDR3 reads CASSLQTNTIYF. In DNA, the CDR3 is TGTGCCAGCAGTCTACAGACCAACACCATATATTTT.